These T cell receptor beta chains were read from a single sample in a study of cytotoxic CD8 clonotypes in ibrutinib-treated CLL. Using immunoSEQ multiplex PCR, the repertoire was profiled, and TCRdb retains in-frame clones only, with some absent. The data show 50,000 to 70,000 clones, 50% to 65% seen once. The input for sequencing was PBMCs, taken at disease progression, from a patient treated with ibrutinib. These receptors all come from a human donor with chronic lymphocytic leukemia. Each CDR3 is given with its conserved first and last residue. A D gene is named only where the DNA matches it firmly. Some rows mark clone size as missing; the rest say once, few, many or name a class of expanded clone.

abundance | j_gene | d_gene | len | v_gene | CDR3nt | CDR3aa
few | TRBJ1-4 | TRBD1 | 15 | TRBV7-8 | TGTGCCAGCAGCCAGGGGACAGGGATCGACGAAAAACTGTTTTTT | CASSQGTGIDEKLFF
. | TRBJ2-7 | TRBD1 | 16 | TRBV11-2 | TGTGCCAGCAGCCCCCGACCGGGACAGGGTATTGGGGAGCAGTACTTC | CASSPRPGQGIGEQYF
. | TRBJ1-1 | TRBD1 | 14 | TRBV4-1 | TGCGCCAGCAGCCAAGAACAGGGGGCTACTGAAGCTTTCTTT | CASSQEQGATEAFF
. | TRBJ2-2 | TRBD2 | 15 | TRBV28 | TGTGCCAGCAGCCCCGGGGGGGGCAGGACCGGGGAGCTGTTTTTT | CASSPGGGRTGELFF
. | TRBJ1-5 | . | 13 | TRBV28 | TGTGCCAGCAGTTTATTCGTCCGTCAGCCCCAGCATTTT | CASSLFVRQPQHF
. | TRBJ2-3 | TRBD2 | 18 | TRBV15 | TGTGCCACCAGCGGCAAGCCTGGGGGACTAGCATCCGCAGATACGCAGTATTTT | CATSGKPGGLASADTQYF
. | TRBJ1-5 | TRBD1 | 14 | TRBV30 | TGTGCCTGGAGTAATATGGACAGGACACAGCCCCAGCATTTT | CAWSNMDRTQPQHF
. | TRBJ1-5 | . | 11 | TRBV10-3 | TGTGCCATCGGTAGCAATCAGCCCCAGCATTTT | CAIGSNQPQHF
. | TRBJ2-7 | TRBD1 | 13 | TRBV29-1 | TGCAGCGTTGGACTGACAGGGAACTACGAGCAGTACTTC | CSVGLTGNYEQYF
few | TRBJ1-6 | . | 15 | TRBV2 | TGTGCCAGCAGTGAGCAAGAAGGGGTAAGGTCACCCCTCCACTTT | CASSEQEGVRSPLHF
. | TRBJ1-2 | . | 14 | TRBV23-1 | TGCGCCAGCAGTCAATCGGGGAGCCTCTATGGCTACACCTTC | CASSQSGSLYGYTF
few | TRBJ1-1 | . | 13 | TRBV6-5 | TGTGCCAGCAGTTATTTGGGGGGCATGCAAGCTTTCTTT | CASSYLGGMQAFF
. | TRBJ1-2 | TRBD1 | 14 | TRBV5-1 | TGCGCCAGCAGCGCGGGACAGGGGGACTATGGCTACACCTTC | CASSAGQGDYGYTF
few | TRBJ1-5 | . | 12 | TRBV28 | TGTGCCAGCAGTGCAGGGATCAAGGCCCAGCATTTT | CASSAGIKAQHF
. | TRBJ2-7 | . | 15 | TRBV6-5 | TGTGCCAGCAGTTACTCGGACGGCACTTTTTTTGAGCAGTACTTC | CASSYSDGTFFEQYF
once | TRBJ2-3 | TRBD2 | 15 | TRBV4-3 | TGCGCCAGCAGCCAAGATGGACTAGCCACAGATACGCAGTATTTT | CASSQDGLATDTQYF
. | TRBJ2-7 | . | 16 | TRBV7-9 | TGTGCCAGCAGCTTAGAGGTAGCCGGGAGAAGCTACGAGCAGTACTTC | CASSLEVAGRSYEQYF
. | TRBJ2-2 | TRBD2 | 17 | TRBV4-3 | TGCGCCAGCAGCCAGCCGCGACTAGCGGGGAACACCGGGGAGCTGTTTTTT | CASSQPRLAGNTGELFF
. | TRBJ2-6 | . | 14 | TRBV9 | TGTGCCAGCAAGAAAAGCTCTGGGGCCAACGTCCTGACTTTC | CASKKSSGANVLTF
. | TRBJ2-5 | . | 18 | TRBV11-2 | TGTGCCAGCAGCTTAGTTCCGGGCGCGAGAGGATCCGAAGAGACCCAGTACTTC | CASSLVPGARGSEETQYF
. | TRBJ1-5 | TRBD1 | 12 | TRBV6-5 | TGTGCCAGCAAGACAGGGGCCCAGCCCCAGCATTTT | CASKTGAQPQHF
few | TRBJ2-7 | TRBD1 | 15 | TRBV28 | TGTGCCAGCAGCACGACCTGGCAGGGGGACGACGAGCAGTACTTC | CASSTTWQGDDEQYF
. | TRBJ2-7 | TRBD2 | 15 | TRBV5-5 | TGTGCCAGCAGCTTGGCCGGGCTAGCGGACCCTACGGAGTACTTC | CASSLAGLADPTEYF
few | TRBJ2-7 | . | 16 | TRBV4-2 | TGTGCCAGCAGCCAAGAATACTCCCAAACATTCTACGAGCAGTACTTC | CASSQEYSQTFYEQYF
medium-sized | TRBJ1-1 | . | 14 | TRBV30 | TGTGCCTGGGAAGACGAAATGCAGAACACTGAAGCTTTCTTT | CAWEDEMQNTEAFF
few | TRBJ2-1 | TRBD2 | 14 | TRBV10-3 | TGTGCCATCCACGCTAGCGGATTAAGCAATGAGCAGTTCTTC | CAIHASGLSNEQFF
. | TRBJ2-5 | . | 15 | TRBV18 | TGTGCCAGCTCAGATCGAGGGGCGAAACAAGAGACCCAGTACTTC | CASSDRGAKQETQYF
. | TRBJ1-2 | TRBD1 | 15 | TRBV2 | TGTGCCAGCATAAGGGACAGGTGGAATGACTATGGCTACACCTTC | CASIRDRWNDYGYTF
. | TRBJ2-7 | . | 15 | TRBV2 | TGTGCCAGCAGTCTCTCTGTAGGTAGCGTTTACGAGCAGTACTTC | CASSLSVGSVYEQYF